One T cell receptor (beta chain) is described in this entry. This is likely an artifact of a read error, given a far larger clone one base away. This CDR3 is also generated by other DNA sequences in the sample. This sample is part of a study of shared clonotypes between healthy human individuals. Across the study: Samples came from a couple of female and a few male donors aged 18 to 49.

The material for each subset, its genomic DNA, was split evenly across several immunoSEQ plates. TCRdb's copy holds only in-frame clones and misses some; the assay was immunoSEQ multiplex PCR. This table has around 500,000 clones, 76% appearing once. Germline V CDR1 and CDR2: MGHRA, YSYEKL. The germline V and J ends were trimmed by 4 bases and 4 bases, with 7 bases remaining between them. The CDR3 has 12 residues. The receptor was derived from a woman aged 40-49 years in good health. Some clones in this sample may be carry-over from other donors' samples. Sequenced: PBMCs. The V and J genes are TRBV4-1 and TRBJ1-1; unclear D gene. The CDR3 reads CASSLPGTEAFF. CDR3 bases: TGCGCCAGCAGCCTCCCTGGCACTGAAGCTTTCTTT.